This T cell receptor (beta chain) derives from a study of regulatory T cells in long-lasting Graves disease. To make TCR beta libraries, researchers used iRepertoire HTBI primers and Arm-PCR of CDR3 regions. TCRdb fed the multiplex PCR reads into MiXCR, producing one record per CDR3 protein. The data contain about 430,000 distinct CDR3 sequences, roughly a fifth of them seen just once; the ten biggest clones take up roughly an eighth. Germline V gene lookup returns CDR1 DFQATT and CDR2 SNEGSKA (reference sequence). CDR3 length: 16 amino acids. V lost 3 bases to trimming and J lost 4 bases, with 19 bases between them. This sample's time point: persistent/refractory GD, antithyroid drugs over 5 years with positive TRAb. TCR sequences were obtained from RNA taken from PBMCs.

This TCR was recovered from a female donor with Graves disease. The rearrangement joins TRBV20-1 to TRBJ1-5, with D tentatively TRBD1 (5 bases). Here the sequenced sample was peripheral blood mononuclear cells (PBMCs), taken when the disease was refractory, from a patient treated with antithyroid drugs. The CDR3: CSARVAPGSHNQPQHF. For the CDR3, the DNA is TGCAGTGCTAGGGTCGCCCCAGGGTCCCATAATCAGCCCCAGCATTTT.